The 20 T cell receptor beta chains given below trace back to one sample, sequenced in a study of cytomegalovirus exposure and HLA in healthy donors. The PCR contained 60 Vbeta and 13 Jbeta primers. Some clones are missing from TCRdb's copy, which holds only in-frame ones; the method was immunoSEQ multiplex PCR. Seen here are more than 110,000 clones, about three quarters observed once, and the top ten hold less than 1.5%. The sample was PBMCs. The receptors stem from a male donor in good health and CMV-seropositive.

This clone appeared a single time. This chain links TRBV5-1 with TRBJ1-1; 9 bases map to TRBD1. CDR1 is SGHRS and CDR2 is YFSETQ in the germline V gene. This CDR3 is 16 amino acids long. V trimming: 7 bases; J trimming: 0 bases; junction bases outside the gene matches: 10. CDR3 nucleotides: TGCGCCAGCCAGCTACAGGGGGCTGATGTGAACACTGAAGCTTTCTTT. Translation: CASQLQGADVNTEAFF. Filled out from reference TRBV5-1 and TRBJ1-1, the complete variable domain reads KAGVTQTPRYLIKTRGQQVTLSCSPISGHRSVSWYQQTPGQGLQFLFEYFSETQRNKGNFPGRFSGRQFSNSRSEMNVSTLELGDSALYLCASQLQGADVNTEAFFGQGTRLTVV.

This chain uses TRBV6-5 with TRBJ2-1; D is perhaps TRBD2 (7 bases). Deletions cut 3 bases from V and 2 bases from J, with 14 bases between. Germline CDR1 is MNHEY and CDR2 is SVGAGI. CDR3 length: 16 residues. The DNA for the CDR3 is TGTGCCAGCAGTTATAGGGGGGGCAGCGCCTACAATGAGCAGTTCTTC. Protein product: CASSYRGGSAYNEQFF.

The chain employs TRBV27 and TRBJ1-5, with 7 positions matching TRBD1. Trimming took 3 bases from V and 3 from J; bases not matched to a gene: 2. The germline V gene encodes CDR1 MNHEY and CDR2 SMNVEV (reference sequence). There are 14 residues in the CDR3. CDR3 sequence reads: CASSLTGYNQPQHF. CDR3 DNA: TGTGCCAGCAGTTTGACAGGGTACAATCAGCCCCAGCATTTT.

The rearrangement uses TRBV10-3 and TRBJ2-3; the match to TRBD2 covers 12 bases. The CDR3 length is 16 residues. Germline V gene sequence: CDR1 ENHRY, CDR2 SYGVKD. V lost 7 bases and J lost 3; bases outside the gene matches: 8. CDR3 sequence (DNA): TGTGCCATCACCCCCGGTCTAGCGGGGGGGACAGATACGCAGTATTTT. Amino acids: CAITPGLAGGTDTQYF.

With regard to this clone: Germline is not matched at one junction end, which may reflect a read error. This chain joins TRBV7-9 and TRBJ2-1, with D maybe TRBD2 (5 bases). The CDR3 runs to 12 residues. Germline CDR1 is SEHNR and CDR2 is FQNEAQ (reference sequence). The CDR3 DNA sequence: TGTGCCAGCAGTCCAGACTACACTGAGCAGTTCTTC. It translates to CASSPDYTEQFF.

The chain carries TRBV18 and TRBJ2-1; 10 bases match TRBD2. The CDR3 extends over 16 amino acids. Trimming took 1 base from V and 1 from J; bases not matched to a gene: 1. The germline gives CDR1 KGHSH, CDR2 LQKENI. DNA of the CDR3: TGTGCCAGCTCACCACTGGGACTAGCGTCCTACAATGAGCAGTTCTTC. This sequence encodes CASSPLGLASYNEQFF.

Written as DNA, the CDR3 is TGCAGCGTTACCCAGGTCTACGAGCAGTACTTC. The encoded protein is CSVTQVYEQYF. The V call is TRBV29-1, the J call TRBJ2-7, with D unresolved. The CDR3 spans 11 residues. CDR1 is SQVTM, CDR2 ANQGSEA, per germline. Trimming left V 5 bases short and J 3 bases short, with 8 bases between.

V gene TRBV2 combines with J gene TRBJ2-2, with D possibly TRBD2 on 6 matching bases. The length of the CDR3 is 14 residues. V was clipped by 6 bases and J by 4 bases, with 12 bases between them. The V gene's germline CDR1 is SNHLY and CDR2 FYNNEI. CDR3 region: CASRVTSSTGELFF. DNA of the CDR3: TGTGCCAGCAGGGTTACTAGCAGCACCGGGGAGCTGTTTTTT.

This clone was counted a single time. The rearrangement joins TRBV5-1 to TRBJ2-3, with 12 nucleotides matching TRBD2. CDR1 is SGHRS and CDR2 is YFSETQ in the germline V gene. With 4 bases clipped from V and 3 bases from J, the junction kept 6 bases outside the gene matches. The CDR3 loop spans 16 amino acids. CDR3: CASSRGLAGRTDTQYF. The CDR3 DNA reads TGCGCCAGCAGCCGCGGACTAGCGGGAAGGACAGATACGCAGTATTTT.

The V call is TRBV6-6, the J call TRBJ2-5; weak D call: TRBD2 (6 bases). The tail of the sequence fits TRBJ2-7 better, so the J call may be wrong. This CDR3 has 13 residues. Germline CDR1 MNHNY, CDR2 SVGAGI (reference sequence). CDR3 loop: CASSPGGPYEQYF. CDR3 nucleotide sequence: TGTGCCAGCAGCCCCGGAGGGCCCTACGAGCAGTACTTC.

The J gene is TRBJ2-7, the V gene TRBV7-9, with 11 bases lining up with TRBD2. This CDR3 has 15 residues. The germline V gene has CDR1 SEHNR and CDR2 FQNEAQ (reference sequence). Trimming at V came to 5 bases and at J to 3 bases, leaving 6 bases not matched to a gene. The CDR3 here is CASSGGTSGLYEQYF. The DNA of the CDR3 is TGTGCCAGCAGCGGGGGGACTAGCGGTCTCTACGAGCAGTACTTC.

The CDR3 region has the DNA TGTGCCAGCAGCTTAGTTTGGCGGGAATCAACCTACGAGCAGTACTTC. This encodes CASSLVWRESTYEQYF. The chain couples TRBV7-2 to TRBJ2-7, with a possible D match to TRBD2 (6 bases). Germline V gene sequence: CDR1 SGHTA, CDR2 FQGNSA. The V end lost 1 base, the J end lost 2 bases, and 15 bases lay between the germline ends. The CDR3 spans 16 residues. Full variable domain (missing parts from reference TRBV7-2 and TRBJ2-7): GAGVSQSPSNKVTEKGKDVELRCDPISGHTALYWYRQSLGQGLEFLIYFQGNSAPDKSGLPSDRFSAERTGGSVSTLTIQRTQQEDSAVYLCASSLVWRESTYEQYFGPGTRLTVT.

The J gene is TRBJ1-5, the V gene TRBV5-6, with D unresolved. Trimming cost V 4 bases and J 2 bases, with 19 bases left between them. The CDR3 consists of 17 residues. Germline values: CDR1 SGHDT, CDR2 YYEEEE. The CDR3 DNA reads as TGTGCCAGCAGCCGCGGAGGAGTCAGGTCCGGCAATCAGCCCCAGCATTTT. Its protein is CASSRGGVRSGNQPQHF.

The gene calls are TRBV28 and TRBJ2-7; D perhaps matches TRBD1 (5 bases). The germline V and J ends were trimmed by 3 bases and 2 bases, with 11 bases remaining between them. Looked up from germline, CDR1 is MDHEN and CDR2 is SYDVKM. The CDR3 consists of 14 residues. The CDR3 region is CASSFGDSPYEQYF. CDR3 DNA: TGTGCCAGCAGTTTTGGAGACAGTCCCTACGAGCAGTACTTC.

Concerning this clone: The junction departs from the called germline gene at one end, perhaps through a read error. CDR3 DNA sequence: TGTGCCTCCCACCCAGGGGGCCTGAACACGGAAGCTTTCTTT. Residues: CASHPGGLNTEAFF. The chain combines TRBV6-5 with TRBJ1-1, with TRBD1 matching 8 bases. CDR1 MNHEY and CDR2 SVGAGI come from the germline V gene. There are 14 residues in the CDR3.

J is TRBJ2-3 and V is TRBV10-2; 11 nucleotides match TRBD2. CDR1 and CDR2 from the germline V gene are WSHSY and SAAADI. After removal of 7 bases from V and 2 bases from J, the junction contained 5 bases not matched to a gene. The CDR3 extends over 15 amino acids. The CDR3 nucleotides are TGCGCCAGCACCCGACTAGCGGGATTCACAGATACGCAGTATTTT. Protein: CASTRLAGFTDTQYF.

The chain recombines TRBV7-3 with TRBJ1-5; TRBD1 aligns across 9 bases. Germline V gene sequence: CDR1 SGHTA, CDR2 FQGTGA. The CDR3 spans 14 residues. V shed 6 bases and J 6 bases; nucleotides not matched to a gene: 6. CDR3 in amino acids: CASRPQGAPQPQHF. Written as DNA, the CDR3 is TGTGCCAGCAGACCACAGGGGGCGCCTCAGCCCCAGCATTTT.

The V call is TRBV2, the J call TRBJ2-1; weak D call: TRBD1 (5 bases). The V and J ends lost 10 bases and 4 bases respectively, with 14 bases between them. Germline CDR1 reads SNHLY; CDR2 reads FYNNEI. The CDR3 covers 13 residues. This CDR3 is CANPVGPYNEQFF. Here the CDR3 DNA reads TGTGCCAACCCGGTGGGGCCTTACAATGAGCAGTTCTTC.

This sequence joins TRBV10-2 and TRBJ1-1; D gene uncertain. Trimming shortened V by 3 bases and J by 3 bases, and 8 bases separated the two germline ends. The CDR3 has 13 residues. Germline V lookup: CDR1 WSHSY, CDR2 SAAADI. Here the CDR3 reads CASSDNAYTEAFF. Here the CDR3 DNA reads TGCGCCAGCAGTGATAACGCGTACACTGAAGCTTTCTTT.

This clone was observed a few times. Written as DNA, the CDR3 is TGTGCCAGCAGTCCCACTAGCGGGAGCGGGGAGCTGTTTTTT. Translated: CASSPTSGSGELFF. The genes are TRBV6-4 and TRBJ2-2; 11 bases match TRBD2. The CDR3 extends over 14 amino acids. Germline assignment: CDR1 MRHNA and CDR2 SNTAGT. After removal of 5 bases from V and 7 bases from J, the junction contained 3 bases not matched to a gene.